Presented here are 10 T cell receptor beta chains from one specimen sequenced in a study of tumor-infiltrating lymphocytes in primary liver carcinoma. The authors took blood RNA from unsorted whole blood and also extracted germline DNA. Production of TCR beta cDNA used approximately 480 ng total RNA together with a constant-region primer. Slightly modified ARM-PCR, run as three nested multiplex PCR rounds, produced the TCR beta libraries. Running roughly 10 cycles apiece, the first two PCR rounds relied on TRBV1-TRBV30 forward primers together with a C-beta reverse primer. A single record per CDR3 protein comes from TCRdb applying MiXCR to the multiplex PCR reads. The sample consists of about 310,000 distinct CDR3 sequences, about 62% of them appearing once. The sample taken for sequencing was peripheral blood. These receptors all stem from a middle-aged man with primary liver carcinoma and hepatitis B virus infection.

This clonotype showed up many times. The V and J genes are TRBV4-3 and TRBJ1-4; TRBD1 might be the D (5 bases). The CDR3 runs 15 residues. CDR1 LGHNA and CDR2 YSLEER come from the germline V gene. Trimming pared 1 base from V and 6 bases from J, leaving 12 bases between. CDR3 sequence reads: CASSQVLAGHEKLFF. CDR3 DNA sequence: TGCGCCAGCAGCCAAGTTTTGGCGGGGCATGAAAAACTGTTTTTT.

The chain employs TRBV11-2 and TRBJ2-7; D may be TRBD2 (6 bases). The ends were cut back, 8 bases at V and 2 bases at J, with 7 bases in the middle. The germline CDR1 and CDR2 sequences are SGHAT and FQNNGV. This CDR3 has 11 amino acids. Here the CDR3 DNA reads TGTGCCAGCGGAGGGCCCTACGAGCAGTACTTC. Translating it yields CASGGPYEQYF. Complete variable domain (other parts from reference TRBV11-2 and TRBJ2-7): EAGVAQSPRYKIIEKRQSVAFWCNPISGHATLYWYQQILGQGPKLLIQFQNNGVVDDSQLPKDRFSAERLKGVDSTLKIQPAKLEDSAVYLCASGGPYEQYFGPGTRLTVT.

There are many counts of this clonotype. The chain recombines TRBV5-4 with TRBJ2-2, with 9 bases identical to TRBD1. Germline loops: CDR1 SGHNT, CDR2 YYREEE (reference sequence). V lost 9 bases to trimming and J lost 4 bases; unmatched junction nucleotides: 7. This CDR3 region has 14 residues. The CDR3, as DNA: TGTGCCATCACAGACAGGGGGGCCACCGGGGAGCTGTTTTTT. Translation: CAITDRGATGELFF.

Regarding this clonotype: Given a much more abundant clone one base away, this may be a read error. The chain employs TRBV12-3 or TRBV12-4 and TRBJ1-3; D remains ambiguous. This CDR3 has 13 residues. DNA of the CDR3: TGTGCCCGCAGTTTAGATCTGGGAAACACCATATATTTT. Translated, it gives CARSLDLGNTIYF.

This clonotype is large. The CDR3 DNA reads TGTGCCAGTGGACAGGGGCCCCGGGAACCCCAGCATTTT. This encodes CASGQGPREPQHF. The chain recombines TRBV11-2 with TRBJ1-5; TRBD1 aligns across 9 bases. J was trimmed by 10 bases and V by 9 bases; bases with no gene match: 10. The CDR3 sequence is 13 residues long. Germline V lookup: CDR1 SGHAT, CDR2 FQNNGV.

V and J are TRBV11-2 and TRBJ2-5, with a weak D call TRBD1 (6 bases). V was clipped by 7 bases and J by 2 bases, with 11 bases between them. Germline V gene sequence: CDR1 SGHAT, CDR2 FQNNGV. The CDR3 loop spans 13 amino acids. CDR3 residues: CASIETGQETQYF. CDR3 sequence (DNA): TGTGCCAGCATCGAGACAGGACAAGAGACCCAGTACTTC.

In the case of this clonotype: The junction departs from the called germline gene at one end, perhaps through a read error. The chain is built from TRBV11-2 and TRBJ2-7; D gene unclear. The CDR3 runs to 14 residues. Per the germline V gene, CDR1 is SGHAT and CDR2 is FQNNGV. CDR3 coding DNA: TGTCCCAGCAGCTTATACTCCCGCGGATACGAGCAGTACTTT. It codes for CPSSLYSRGYEQYF.

Of note for this clonotype: A much larger clone lies a single base off, so this may be a read error. Likely a read error: the CDR3 ends without its conserved phenylalanine or tryptophan. The DNA is omitted, as the CDR3 cannot be located on it reliably, and the CDR3 follows TCRdb's listing. The chain is built from TRBV12-3 or TRBV12-4 and TRBJ2-6; the table assigns TRBD2, which was not confirmed against the DNA. The CDR3 is 10 amino acids long, termini counted. CDR3 loop: CACSLSSGWL.

In regard to this clonotype: This may be a read error: a much more frequent sequence differs by one nucleotide. The J gene is TRBJ2-1, the V gene TRBV29-1; D assignment may be TRBD1 or TRBD2 (5 bases each). The CDR3 totals 11 residues. Germline V gives CDR1 SQVTM, CDR2 ANQGSEA. The CDR3 is CSVDSLGEQLF. CDR3 bases: TGCAGCGTTGATTCCCTGGGGGAGCAGTTATTC.

This clonotype has just a few counts. A much larger clone sits a single nucleotide away, making a read error possible. V and J are TRBV6-2 or TRBV6-3 and TRBJ1-5; perhaps TRBD1 as D (6 bases). The CDR3 has 16 residues. Germline CDR1 and CDR2: MNHEY and SVGEGT. Trimming took off 0 bases at V and 3 bases at J, with 12 bases between the two ends. CDR3 loop: CASSYSGAGNNQPQHF. The CDR3 DNA sequence: TGTGCCAGCAGTTACTCGGGGGCAGGTAACAATCAGCCCCAGCATTTT.